A single sample is the source of the 9 T cell receptor beta chains below, sequenced in a study of spatial heterogeneity in lung cancer. MiXCR, applied by TCRdb to the 5' RACE reads, yields one record per CDR3 protein. The repertoire holds under 45,000 distinct CDR3 sequences, with roughly 8% as singletons. Noted time point: blood at routine non-recurrence follow-up after resection. This material consisted of PBMCs, taken at follow-up. These receptors were taken from a male donor with early-stage non-small cell lung cancer.

The table lists this clonotype with a count of one. A much larger clone is a single base away; this may be a read error. This chain connects TRBV29-1 to TRBJ1-1, with D maybe TRBD1 (5 bases). This CDR3 contains 12 residues. The germline CDR1 and CDR2 sequences are SQVTM and ANQGSEA. The CDR3 DNA reads TGCACCGTTAAAGGAGGGACCACTGAAGCTTTCTTT. Residues: CTVKGGTTEAFF.

V gene TRBV10-1 combines with J gene TRBJ1-1; D is unresolved. The germline V gene encodes CDR1 WNHNN and CDR2 SYGVQD (reference sequence). V lost 4 bases and J 8 bases, leaving 8 bases between the germline ends. The CDR3 consists of 11 residues. This CDR3 reads CASSGGKEAFF. CDR3 in DNA: TGCGCCAGCAGTGGGGGAAAAGAAGCTTTCTTT.

There are many counts of this clonotype. The gene calls are TRBV7-2 and TRBJ2-5, with D maybe TRBD1 (5 bases). The CDR3 is 14 residues long. Trimming removed 1 base from V and 7 bases from J, with 13 bases in between. CDR1 is SGHTA, CDR2 FQGNSA, per germline. CDR3 in amino acids: CASSLDKGLGTQYF. The CDR3 region has the DNA TGTGCCAGCAGCTTAGACAAGGGGCTCGGGACCCAGTACTTC. Using reference TRBV7-2 and TRBJ2-5 for the parts outside the CDR3, the full variable domain is GAGVSQSPSNKVTEKGKDVELRCDPISGHTALYWYRQSLGQGLEFLIYFQGNSAPDKSGLPSDRFSAERTGGSVSTLTIQRTQQEDSAVYLCASSLDKGLGTQYFGPGTRLLVL.

The chain links TRBV19 to TRBJ1-4; TRBD1 aligns across 8 bases. This CDR3 region has 13 residues. Germline CDR1 LNHDA, CDR2 SQIVND (reference sequence). V lost 5 bases and J lost 7; bases outside the gene matches: 3. The CDR3 DNA reads as TGTGCCAGTAGTGGACAGGGTGGTGAAAAACTGTTTTTT. Its translation: CASSGQGGEKLFF.

This clonotype was found many times. Here the CDR3 reads CSASQGTTFSNQPQHF. CDR3 coding DNA: TGCAGTGCTAGTCAGGGGACCACCTTTAGCAATCAGCCCCAGCATTTT. J is TRBJ1-5 and V is TRBV20-1, with D tentatively TRBD1 (6 bases). CDR1 is DFQATT, CDR2 SNEGSKA, per germline (reference sequence). The V end lost 3 bases, the J end lost 0 bases, and 15 bases lay between the germline ends. This CDR3 comprises 16 residues.

This clonotype was recorded at least ten times. The chain joins TRBV6-5 to TRBJ1-6, with D perhaps matching TRBD1 (6 bases). Germline lookup yields CDR1 MNHEY and CDR2 SVGAGI. Trimming removed 0 bases from V and 10 bases from J, with 13 bases in between. The CDR3 contains 15 residues. CDR3 in amino acids: CASSYSGQGNSPLHF. CDR3 DNA sequence: TGTGCCAGCAGTTACTCAGGTCAGGGGAACTCACCCCTCCACTTT.

This chain joins TRBV6-1 and TRBJ2-2, with no clear D. Per germline, CDR1 MNHNS and CDR2 SASEGT. The V and J ends lost 1 base and 1 base respectively, with 10 bases between them. The CDR3 has 16 residues. The CDR3 nucleotides are TGTGCCAGCAGTGAAGATGGGGTAATGAACACCGGGGAGCTGTTTTTT. Translated, it gives CASSEDGVMNTGELFF.

This clonotype was counted many times. The chain employs TRBV7-6 and TRBJ2-7; 10 positions agree with TRBD1. This CDR3 region has 15 residues. V dropped 1 base and J dropped 3; count of bases not matched to a gene: 3. Germline V gives CDR1 SGHVS, CDR2 FNYEAQ. DNA for the CDR3: TGTGCCAGCAGCTTAGTTGGACAGGGGGGCTACGAGCAGTACTTC. Protein sequence: CASSLVGQGGYEQYF.

This clonotype was recorded at least ten times. The chain employs TRBV10-2 and TRBJ1-5; D unclear. CDR3 length: 13 residues. Germline values: CDR1 WSHSY, CDR2 SAAADI. V lost 2 bases to trimming and J lost 6 bases, with 8 bases between them. CDR3 DNA sequence: TGCGCCAGCAGTGAGGTTGCGGGTCAGCCCCAGCATTTT. Translating it yields CASSEVAGQPQHF.